This TCR beta chain was identified in a study of read filtering for tumor transcriptome and immune sequencing. Whole-study results and caveats: Dropping single-read clonotypes raised IR-seq and RNA-seq shared-clonotype correlation. IR-seq captured clonotypes deeper and more reliably than RNA-seq.

Sampling of bone marrow took place during active disease in every patient. This clonotype was recorded a few times. The antigen remains unidentified. The V gene lost 3 bases and the J gene lost 7 bases, with 9 bases spanning the gap. The CDR3 loop spans 13 amino acids. From 300 to 450 ng of RNA, a library with molecular barcoded alpha/delta and beta/gamma adaptors was made. A single record per CDR3 protein comes from TCRdb applying MiXCR to the reads. The sample yields about 24,000 distinct CDR3 sequences, around a fifth seen once. Source material: a population of CD138-negative cells sorted from bone marrow. The TCR sequence derives from a donor at least 40 years old with multiple myeloma. The chain links TRBV12-3 or TRBV12-4 to TRBJ1-4, with no clear D. The CDR3: CASSFQEGEKLFF. CDR3 in DNA: TGTGCCAGCAGTTTTCAGGAAGGTGAAAAACTGTTTTTT.